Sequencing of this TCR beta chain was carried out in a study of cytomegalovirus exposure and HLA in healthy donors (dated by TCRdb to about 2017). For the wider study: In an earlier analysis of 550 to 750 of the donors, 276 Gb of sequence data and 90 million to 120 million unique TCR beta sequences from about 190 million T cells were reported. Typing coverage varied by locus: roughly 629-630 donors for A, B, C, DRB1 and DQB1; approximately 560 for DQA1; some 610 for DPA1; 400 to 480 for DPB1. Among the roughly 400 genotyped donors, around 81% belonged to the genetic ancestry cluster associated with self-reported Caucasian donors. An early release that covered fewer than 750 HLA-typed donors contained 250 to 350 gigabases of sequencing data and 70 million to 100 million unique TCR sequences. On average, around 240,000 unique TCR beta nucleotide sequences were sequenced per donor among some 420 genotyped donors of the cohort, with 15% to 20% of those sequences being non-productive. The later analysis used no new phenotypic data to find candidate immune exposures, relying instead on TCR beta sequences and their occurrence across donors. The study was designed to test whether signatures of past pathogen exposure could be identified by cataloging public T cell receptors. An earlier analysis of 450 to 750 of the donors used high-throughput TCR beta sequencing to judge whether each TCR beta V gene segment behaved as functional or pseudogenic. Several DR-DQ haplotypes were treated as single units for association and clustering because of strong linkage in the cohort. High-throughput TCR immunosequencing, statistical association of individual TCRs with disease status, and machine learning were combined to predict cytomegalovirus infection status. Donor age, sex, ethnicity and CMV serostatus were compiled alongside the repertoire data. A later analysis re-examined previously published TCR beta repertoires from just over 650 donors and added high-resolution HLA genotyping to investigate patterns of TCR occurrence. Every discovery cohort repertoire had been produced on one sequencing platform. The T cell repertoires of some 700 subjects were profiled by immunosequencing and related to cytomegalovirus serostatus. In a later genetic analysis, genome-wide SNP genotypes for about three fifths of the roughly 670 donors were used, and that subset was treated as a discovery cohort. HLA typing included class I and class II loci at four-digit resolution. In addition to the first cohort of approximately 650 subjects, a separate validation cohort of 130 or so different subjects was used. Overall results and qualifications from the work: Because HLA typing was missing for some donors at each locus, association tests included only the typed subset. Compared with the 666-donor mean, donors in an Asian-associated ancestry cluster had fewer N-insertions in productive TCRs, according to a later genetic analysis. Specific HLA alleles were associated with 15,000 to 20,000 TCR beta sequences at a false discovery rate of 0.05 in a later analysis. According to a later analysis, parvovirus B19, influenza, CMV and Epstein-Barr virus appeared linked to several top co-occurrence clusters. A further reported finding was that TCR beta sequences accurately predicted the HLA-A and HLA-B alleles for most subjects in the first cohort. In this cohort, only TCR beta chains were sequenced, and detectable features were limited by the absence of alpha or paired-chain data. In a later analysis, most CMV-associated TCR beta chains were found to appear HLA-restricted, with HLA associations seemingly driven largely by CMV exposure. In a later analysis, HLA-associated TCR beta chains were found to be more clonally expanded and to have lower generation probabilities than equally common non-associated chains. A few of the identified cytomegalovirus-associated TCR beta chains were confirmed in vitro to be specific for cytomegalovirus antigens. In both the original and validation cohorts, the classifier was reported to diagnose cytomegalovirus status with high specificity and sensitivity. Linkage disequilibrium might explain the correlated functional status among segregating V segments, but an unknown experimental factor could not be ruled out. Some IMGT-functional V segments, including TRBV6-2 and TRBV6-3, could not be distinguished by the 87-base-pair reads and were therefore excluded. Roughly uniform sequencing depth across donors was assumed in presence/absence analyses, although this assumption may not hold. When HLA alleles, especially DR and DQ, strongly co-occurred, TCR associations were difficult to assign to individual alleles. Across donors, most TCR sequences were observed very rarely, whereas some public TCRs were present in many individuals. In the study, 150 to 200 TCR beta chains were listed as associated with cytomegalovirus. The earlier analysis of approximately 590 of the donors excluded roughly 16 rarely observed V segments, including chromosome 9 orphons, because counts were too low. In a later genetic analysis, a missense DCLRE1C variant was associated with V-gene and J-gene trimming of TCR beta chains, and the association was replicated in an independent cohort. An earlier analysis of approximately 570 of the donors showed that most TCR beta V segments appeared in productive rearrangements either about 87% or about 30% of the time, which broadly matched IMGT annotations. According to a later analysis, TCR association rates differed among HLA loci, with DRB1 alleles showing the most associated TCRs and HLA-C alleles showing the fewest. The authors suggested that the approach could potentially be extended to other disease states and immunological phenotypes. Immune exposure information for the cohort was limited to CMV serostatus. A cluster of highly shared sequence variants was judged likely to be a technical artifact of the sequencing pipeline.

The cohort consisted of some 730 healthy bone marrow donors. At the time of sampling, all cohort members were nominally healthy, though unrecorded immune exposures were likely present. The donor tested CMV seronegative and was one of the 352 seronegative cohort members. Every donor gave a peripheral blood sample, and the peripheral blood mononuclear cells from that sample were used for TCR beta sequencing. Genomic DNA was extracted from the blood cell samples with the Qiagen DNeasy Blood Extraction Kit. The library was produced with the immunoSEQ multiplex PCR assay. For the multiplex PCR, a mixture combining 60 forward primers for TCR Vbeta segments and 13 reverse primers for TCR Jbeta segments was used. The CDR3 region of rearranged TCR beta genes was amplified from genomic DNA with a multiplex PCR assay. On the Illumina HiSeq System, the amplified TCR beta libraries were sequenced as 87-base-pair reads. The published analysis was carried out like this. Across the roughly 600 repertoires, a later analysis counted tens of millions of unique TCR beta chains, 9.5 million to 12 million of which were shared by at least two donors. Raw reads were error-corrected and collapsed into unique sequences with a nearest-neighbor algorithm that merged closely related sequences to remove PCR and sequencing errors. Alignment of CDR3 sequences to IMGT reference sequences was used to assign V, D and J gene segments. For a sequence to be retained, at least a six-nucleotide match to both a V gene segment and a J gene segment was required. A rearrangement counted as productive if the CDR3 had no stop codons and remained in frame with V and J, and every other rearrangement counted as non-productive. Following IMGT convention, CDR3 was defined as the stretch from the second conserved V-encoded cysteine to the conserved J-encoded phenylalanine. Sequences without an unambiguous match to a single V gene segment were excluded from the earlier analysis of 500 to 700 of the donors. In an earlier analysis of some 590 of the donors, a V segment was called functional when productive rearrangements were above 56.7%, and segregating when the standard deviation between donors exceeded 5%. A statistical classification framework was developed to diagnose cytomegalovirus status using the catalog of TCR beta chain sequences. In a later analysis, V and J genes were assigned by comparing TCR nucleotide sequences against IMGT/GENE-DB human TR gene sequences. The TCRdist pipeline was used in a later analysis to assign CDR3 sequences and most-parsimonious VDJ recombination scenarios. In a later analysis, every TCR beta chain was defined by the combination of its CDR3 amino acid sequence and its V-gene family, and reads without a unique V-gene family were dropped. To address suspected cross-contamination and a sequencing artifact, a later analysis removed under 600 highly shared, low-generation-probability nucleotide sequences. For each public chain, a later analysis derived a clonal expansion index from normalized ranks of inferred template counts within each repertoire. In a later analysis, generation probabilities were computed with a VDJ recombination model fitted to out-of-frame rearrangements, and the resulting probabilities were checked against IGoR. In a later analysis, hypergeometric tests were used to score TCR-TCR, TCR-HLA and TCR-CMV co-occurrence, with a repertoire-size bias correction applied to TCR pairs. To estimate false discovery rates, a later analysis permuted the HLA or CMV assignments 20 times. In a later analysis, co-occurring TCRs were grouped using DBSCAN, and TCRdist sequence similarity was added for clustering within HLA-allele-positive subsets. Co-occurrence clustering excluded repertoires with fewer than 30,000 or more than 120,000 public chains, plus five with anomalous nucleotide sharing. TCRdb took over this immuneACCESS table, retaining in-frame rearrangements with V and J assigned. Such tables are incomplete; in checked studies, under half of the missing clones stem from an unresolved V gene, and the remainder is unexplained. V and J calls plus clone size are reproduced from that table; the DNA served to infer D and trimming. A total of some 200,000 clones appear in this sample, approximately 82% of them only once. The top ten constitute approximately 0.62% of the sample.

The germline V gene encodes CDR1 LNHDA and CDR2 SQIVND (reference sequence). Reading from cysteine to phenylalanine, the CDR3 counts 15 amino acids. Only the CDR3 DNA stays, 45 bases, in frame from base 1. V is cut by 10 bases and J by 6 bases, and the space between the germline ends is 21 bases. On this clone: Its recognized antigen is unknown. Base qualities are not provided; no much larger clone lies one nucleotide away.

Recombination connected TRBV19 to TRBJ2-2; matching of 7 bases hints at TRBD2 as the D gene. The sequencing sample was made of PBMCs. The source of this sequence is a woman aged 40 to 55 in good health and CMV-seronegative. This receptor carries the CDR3 CATSLMGGPAGELFF. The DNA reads TGTGCCACTTCATTGATGGGGGGGCCCGCCGGGGAGCTGTTTTTT.